This TCR beta chain emerged from a study of human T cells and chemical hapten exposure. Using its own MiXCR run on the RACE reads, TCRdb lists one record per CDR3 protein. The sample records 150,000 to 200,000 distinct CDR3 sequences, nearly 30% being singletons. The sample's time point: pre-sensitization, week 0. This sample's treatment: therapeutic diphenylcyclopropenone sensitization with weekly scalp DPC. The CDR3 contains 14 residues. Between the trimmed V and J ends, which lost 2 bases and 8 bases, there was a span of 10 bases. Germline CDR1 is MDHEN and CDR2 is SYDVKM. This clonotype was counted between two and nine times.

The chain employs TRBV28 and TRBJ1-6; D is ambiguous. The source is a woman younger than 45 with alopecia areata. Some clones in this sample may be carry-over from other donors' samples. The specimen was whole blood, collected in connection with sensitization to the hapten diphenylcyclopropenone (DPC). The CDR3 bases are TGTGCCAGCAGTTTACCCTCGATAGATTCACCCCTCCACTTT. Protein product: CASSLPSIDSPLHF.